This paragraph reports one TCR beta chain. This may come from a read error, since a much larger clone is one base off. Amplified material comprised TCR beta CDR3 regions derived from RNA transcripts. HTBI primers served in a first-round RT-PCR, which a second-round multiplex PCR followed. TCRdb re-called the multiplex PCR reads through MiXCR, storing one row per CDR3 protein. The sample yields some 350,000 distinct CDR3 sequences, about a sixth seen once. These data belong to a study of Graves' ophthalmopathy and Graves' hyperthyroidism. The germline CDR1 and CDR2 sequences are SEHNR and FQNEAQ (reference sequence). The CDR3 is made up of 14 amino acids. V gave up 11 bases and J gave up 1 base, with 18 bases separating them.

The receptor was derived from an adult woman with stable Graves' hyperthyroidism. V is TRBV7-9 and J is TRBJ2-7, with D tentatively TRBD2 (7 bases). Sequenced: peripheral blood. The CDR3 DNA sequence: TGTGCCGGCACCCACAGGGAGGGTTCCTACGAGCAGTACTTC. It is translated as CAGTHREGSYEQYF.